These 24 T cell receptor beta chains share one sample of origin, sequenced in a study of cytomegalovirus exposure and HLA in healthy donors. The PCR contained 60 Vbeta and 13 Jbeta primers. The repertoire was sequenced with immunoSEQ multiplex PCR; TCRdb's copy has only in-frame clones and lacks some. Among approximately 140,000 clones listed, over 70% were seen once. The sample was PBMCs. Receptor source: a woman aged 18-30 years in good health and CMV-seronegative.

This chain uses TRBV2 with TRBJ1-4, with D perhaps TRBD1 (5 bases). The V end lost 7 bases, the J end lost 12 bases, and 18 bases lay between the germline ends. The germline V gene has CDR1 SNHLY and CDR2 FYNNEI. This CDR3 comprises 13 residues. CDR3 region: CASTNWTGEELFF. CDR3 nucleotides: TGTGCCAGCACAAATTGGACGGGGGAGGAACTGTTTTTT.

This sequence joins TRBV4-1 and TRBJ2-2; 10 bases agree with TRBD2. The germline CDR1 and CDR2 sequences are MGHRA and YSYEKL. This CDR3 is built from 21 residues. V trimming: 0 bases; J trimming: 5 bases; junction bases outside the gene matches: 18. CDR3 DNA: TGCGCCAGCAGCCAAGATTCGGGGCTAGCGGGAGACAATGGTAATACCGGGGAGCTGTTTTTT. Its translation is CASSQDSGLAGDNGNTGELFF.

Only a few counts were recorded for this clone. In the same sample, other DNA sequences code for this CDR3. The V gene is TRBV19, the J gene TRBJ2-1; TRBD2 aligns across 9 bases. Germline values: CDR1 LNHDA, CDR2 SQIVND (reference sequence). Trimming took 5 bases from V and 4 from J; bases not matched to a gene: 3. The CDR3 runs 14 residues. The DNA of the CDR3 is TGTGCCAGTAGTCTGACTAGCGGTTACAATGAGCAGTTCTTC. Amino acids: CASSLTSGYNEQFF.

This clone was seen once. This rearrangement joins TRBV4-1 to TRBJ2-7; 10 nucleotides align to TRBD2. The CDR3 contains 15 residues. Germline V gene data show CDR1 as MGHRA and CDR2 as YSYEKL. After removal of 0 bases from V and 4 bases from J, the junction contained 3 bases not matched to a gene. CDR3 in amino acids: CASSQEEAGGYEQYF. In nucleotides, the CDR3 is TGCGCCAGCAGCCAAGAGGAAGCGGGAGGGTACGAGCAGTACTTC.

The chain combines TRBV6-6 with TRBJ2-1; 10 bases agree with TRBD2. Germline V gene sequence: CDR1 MNHNY, CDR2 SVGAGI (reference sequence). Trimming cost V 6 bases and J 0 bases; bases outside gene matches: 5. This CDR3 contains 16 residues. DNA for the CDR3: TGTGCCAGCAGGAAAATAGCGGGAGGCTCCTACAATGAGCAGTTCTTC. Protein: CASRKIAGGSYNEQFF.

The chain is built from TRBV5-1 and TRBJ2-3; tentative D call: TRBD2 (6 bases). CDR1 and CDR2 (germline): SGHRS, YFSETQ. This CDR3 is built from 14 residues. Deletions cut 4 bases from V and 5 bases from J, with 14 bases between. The CDR3 region has the DNA TGCGCCAGCAGCGGGGGGATGGGAAGAGATACGCAGTATTTT. It codes for CASSGGMGRDTQYF.

This clone was found once. CDR3 in amino acids: CASSLDAGAYEQYF. In DNA form, the CDR3 reads TGTGCCAGCAGCTTGGACGCGGGAGCCTACGAGCAGTACTTC. The genes are TRBV5-4 and TRBJ2-7; 7 positions agree with TRBD2. The CDR3 contains 14 residues. Trimming removed 0 bases from V and 2 bases from J; junction bases left unmatched: 2. Germline V gives CDR1 SGHNT, CDR2 YYREEE (reference sequence).

The CDR3: CASSLAGGEQYF. The CDR3 DNA reads TGTGCCAGCAGCTTAGCGGGAGGGGAGCAGTACTTC. The V gene is TRBV7-8, the J gene TRBJ2-7, with TRBD2 matching over 7 bases. Germline CDR1 SGHVS, CDR2 FQNEAQ. The CDR3 has 12 amino acids. Unmatched junction bases numbered 0, after V lost 0 bases and J lost 7 bases.

V gene TRBV4-2 combines with J gene TRBJ2-3; 9 bases line up with TRBD2. Per the germline V gene, CDR1 is LGHNA and CDR2 is YNFKEQ. V trimming: 4 bases; J trimming: 6 bases; junction bases outside the gene matches: 11. The CDR3 sequence is 16 residues long. As DNA, the CDR3 is TGTGCCAGCAGCCGCCTTAGCGGGAGCGGGGGGGATACGCAGTATTTT. Amino acid sequence: CASSRLSGSGGDTQYF.

The chain combines TRBV7-9 with TRBJ2-1, with 8 bases matching TRBD1. V dropped 5 bases and J dropped 6; count of bases not matched to a gene: 6. The CDR3 runs 14 residues. The germline gives CDR1 SEHNR, CDR2 FQNEAQ (reference sequence). The CDR3 coding sequence is TGTGCCAGCAGCATCGACAGGGGAGGCAATGAGCAGTTCTTC. Its protein product is CASSIDRGGNEQFF.

The chain joins TRBV6-6 to TRBJ2-1; 8 positions agree with TRBD2. CDR3 length: 16 residues. With 4 bases clipped from V and 2 bases from J, the junction kept 7 bases outside the gene matches. CDR1 and CDR2 from the germline V gene are MNHNY and SVGAGI (reference sequence). This chain's CDR3 is CASSSGAGVPYNEQFF. The CDR3, as DNA: TGTGCCAGCAGTTCGGGAGCGGGAGTCCCCTACAATGAGCAGTTCTTC.

The genes are TRBV18 and TRBJ2-5, with 9 bases lining up with TRBD2. The J segment lost 1 base and the V segment lost 6 bases, leaving 6 bases of the junction unmatched. Germline-derived CDR1 and CDR2 are KGHSH and LQKENI. CDR3 length: 15 residues. The CDR3 nucleotides read TGTGCCAGCTCCCCTCTTAGCGGGAGCCAAGAGACCCAGTACTTC. It is translated as CASSPLSGSQETQYF. The variable domain in full, completed from reference TRBV18 and TRBJ2-5, reads NAGVMQNPRHLVRRRGQEARLRCSPMKGHSHVYWYRQLPEEGLKFMVYLQKENIIDESGMPKERFSAEFPKEGPSILRIQQVVRGDSAAYFCASSPLSGSQETQYFGPGTRLLVL.

This clone was seen just once. The rearrangement uses TRBV10-3 and TRBJ1-1; D is perhaps TRBD1 (6 bases). CDR1 and CDR2 (germline): ENHRY, SYGVKD. Trimming took 2 bases from V and 5 from J, leaving 18 bases between them. CDR3 size: 16 residues. The DNA of the CDR3 is TGTGCCATCAGTGAGCGAATTTCGGGGGGGCAGACTGAAGCTTTCTTT. It yields the protein CAISERISGGQTEAFF.

The rearrangement joins TRBV20-1 to TRBJ2-7; D remains unclear. This CDR3 has 11 residues. Per the germline V gene, CDR1 is DFQATT and CDR2 is SNEGSKA (reference sequence). Trimming stripped 2 bases from V and 3 bases from J, with 5 bases between. The CDR3 here is CSARLLYEQYF. The CDR3 DNA sequence: TGCAGTGCTAGACTACTCTACGAGCAGTACTTC.

The V call is TRBV5-1, the J call TRBJ2-7; 7 bases are shared with TRBD2. Germline lookup yields CDR1 SGHRS and CDR2 YFSETQ. The CDR3 runs 14 residues. V trimming: 4 bases; J trimming: 0 bases; junction bases outside the gene matches: 4. The CDR3: CASSPTSDSYEQYF. DNA for the CDR3: TGCGCCAGCAGCCCTACTAGCGACTCCTACGAGCAGTACTTC.

The CDR3 is CASRQRQGEAFF. CDR3 bases: TGCGCCAGCAGACAGAGACAGGGGGAAGCTTTCTTT. The rearrangement joins TRBV5-1 to TRBJ1-1; 8 bases are shared with TRBD1. Losses at the gene ends were 5 bases for V and 8 bases for J; bases not matched to a gene: 5. This CDR3 has 12 residues. In germline, CDR1 is SGHRS, CDR2 YFSETQ.

The chain uses TRBV10-1 and TRBJ2-3; D is unclear. V lost 2 bases and J 8 bases, leaving 17 bases between the germline ends. CDR3 length: 15 residues. Per the germline V gene, CDR1 is WNHNN and CDR2 is SYGVQD (reference sequence). The CDR3 DNA sequence: TGCGCCAGCAGTGAGGGTTATGATAACTCGGGTACGCAGTATTTT. Its translation is CASSEGYDNSGTQYF.

The rearrangement uses TRBV30 and TRBJ2-7; 10 bases are shared with TRBD2. This CDR3 has 13 residues. Germline lookup yields CDR1 GTSNPN and CDR2 SVGIG (reference sequence). The V segment lost 7 bases and the J segment 3 bases; nucleotides outside the gene matches: 6. The CDR3 sequence: CAFTLAGDYEQYF. CDR3 DNA: TGTGCCTTTACGCTAGCGGGAGACTACGAGCAGTACTTC.

The J gene is TRBJ2-7, the V gene TRBV19; no reliable D call. V was cut by 4 bases and J by 5 bases, with 15 bases left in between. CDR1 LNHDA and CDR2 SQIVND come from the germline V gene (reference sequence). CDR3 length: 14 residues. The CDR3 sequence: CASSRGVLRDEQYF. CDR3 bases: TGTGCCAGTAGTAGAGGTGTCCTCCGGGACGAGCAGTACTTC.

As concerns this clone: The germline gene is not matched at one end of the junction; a read error may be the cause. The genes are TRBV30 and TRBJ2-2; possible D gene TRBD2, 6 bases. The CDR3 loop spans 12 amino acids. Germline V gene lookup returns CDR1 GTSNPN and CDR2 SVGIG (reference sequence). The CDR3 DNA sequence: TGTGCCGGGAGGCCGGACACCGGGGAGCTGTTTTTT. Encoded protein: CAGRPDTGELFF.

The genes are TRBV29-1 and TRBJ2-7; weak D call: TRBD1 (6 bases). CDR3 length: 13 amino acids. Germline-derived CDR1 and CDR2 are SQVTM and ANQGSEA. Trimming removed 8 bases from V and 0 bases from J, with 14 bases in between. CDR3 nucleotide sequence: TGCAGCAGGGGGACAATTATCTCCTACGAGCAGTACTTC. Translation gives CSRGTIISYEQYF.

The gene calls are TRBV6-5 and TRBJ2-1, with D possibly being TRBD1 (5 bases). The CDR3 is made up of 15 amino acids. V shed 0 bases and J shed 6 bases, with 12 bases lying between them. CDR1 is MNHEY, CDR2 SVGAGI, per germline. The CDR3 DNA reads as TGTGCCAGCAGTTACTCAGGCAGGGTTGGCAATGAGCAGTTCTTC. Translating it yields CASSYSGRVGNEQFF.

J is TRBJ1-2 and V is TRBV29-1; 9 bases line up with TRBD1. V was clipped by 3 bases and J by 6 bases; unmatched bases: 2. Germline V lookup: CDR1 SQVTM, CDR2 ANQGSEA. The CDR3 spans 12 residues. CDR3 sequence: CSVDGQGNGYTF. CDR3 DNA sequence: TGCAGCGTTGATGGACAGGGGAATGGCTACACCTTC.

A few counts support this clone. The gene calls are TRBV11-2 and TRBJ2-7, with TRBD1 matching over 10 bases. The V gene end was trimmed by 0 bases and the J gene end by 0 bases; junction bases not matched to a gene: 5. Germline assignment: CDR1 SGHAT and CDR2 FQNNGV. CDR3 length equals 17 residues. CDR3 nucleotides: TGTGCCAGCAGCTTAGAACTTGGGACAGGGGACTCCTACGAGCAGTACTTC. Residues: CASSLELGTGDSYEQYF.